A selection of T cell receptor beta chains follows, all from one sample in a study of blood T cell repertoires in COVID-19. Clones were sequenced by immunoSEQ multiplex PCR, and TCRdb holds only the in-frame ones, with some missing. This repertoire shows about 68,000 clones, 70% to 90% found once; its top ten account for about 3.5%. Sequencing input: peripheral blood. The receptors derive from a woman between 50 and 59 years old with COVID-19, enrolled during active disease. Both conserved end residues are part of each CDR3. D genes are given only for firm matches. Expanded clones get a size class; other rows say once, few or many, or leave the size out.

j_call,clone_size,v_call,d_call,cdr3_nt,cdr3_aa
TRBJ2-2,once,TRBV7-2,TRBD1,TGTGCCAGCAGCTCGGACAGGGCCACCGGGGAGCTGTTTTTT,CASSSDRATGELFF
TRBJ1-2,NA,TRBV2,TRBD1,TGTGCCAGCAGTGGGGACAGGGGAGGCTACACCTTC,CASSGDRGGYTF
TRBJ2-3,once,TRBV18,TRBD2,TGTGCCAGCTCGCCTAGCGGAGGCACAGATACGCAGTATTTT,CASSPSGGTDTQYF
TRBJ1-5,NA,TRBV27,TRBD1,TGTGCCAGCAGTTTATATGGGGACAGGGATGGACAAGGACAGCCCCAGCATTTT,CASSLYGDRDGQGQPQHF
TRBJ2-7,once,TRBV7-2,NA,TGTGCCAGCAGCTTCAGGCAATCGACCTACTACGAGCAGTACTTC,CASSFRQSTYYEQYF
TRBJ2-7,NA,TRBV15,TRBD2,TGTGCCACCAGCAGTTCCGGGACTAGCGCGAATGTAGAGTACTTC,CATSSSGTSANVEYF
TRBJ2-7,NA,TRBV3-1/TRBV3-2,NA,TGTGCCAGCAGCCAAGATCCCCTAGGGGGCTACGAGCAGTACTTC,CASSQDPLGGYEQYF
TRBJ1-2,NA,TRBV7-2,NA,TGTGCCAGCAGCTTAGGGCAGAACTATGGCTACACCTTC,CASSLGQNYGYTF
TRBJ1-5,NA,TRBV19,TRBD1,TGTGCCAGTAGTGCTCTGTACCGGTCCGGGACAGCGGGCAATCAGCCCCAGCATTTT,CASSALYRSGTAGNQPQHF
TRBJ2-3,NA,TRBV28,NA,TGTGCCAGCAGCCCGGTTAGCACAGATACGCAGTATTTT,CASSPVSTDTQYF
TRBJ1-2,once,TRBV5-1,NA,TGCGCCAGCACCTCAGCTAGCGGCACCAACTATGGCTACACCTTC,CASTSASGTNYGYTF
TRBJ1-2,NA,TRBV24-1,NA,TGTGCCACCAGTGCCTCATCGGGTGGCTACACCTTC,CATSASSGGYTF
TRBJ2-3,NA,TRBV7-6,NA,TGTGCCAGCAGCGGGGGGTCCACAGATACGCAGTATTTT,CASSGGSTDTQYF
TRBJ2-1,NA,TRBV18,TRBD2,TGTGCCAGCTCACCCTTATCCAGCGGGAGCTCCTACAATGAGCAGTTCTTC,CASSPLSSGSSYNEQFF
TRBJ2-1,NA,TRBV5-1,TRBD1,TGCGCCAGCACTGAGGGGACAGGTAGCTACAATGAGCAGTTCTTC,CASTEGTGSYNEQFF
TRBJ1-2,NA,TRBV21-1,NA,TGTGCCAGCAGCAAAGTGGTAAGGGGCGGCTACACCTTC,CASSKVVRGGYTF
TRBJ1-1,NA,TRBV5-1,TRBD1,TGCGCCAGCAGCTTGGTCGGGACAGGCGGAGCTTTCTTT,CASSLVGTGGAFF
TRBJ2-1,NA,TRBV28,TRBD2,TGTGCCAGCAGTTTTAAGACTAGCGGGACACTTATATTCAATGAGCAGTTCTTC,CASSFKTSGTLIFNEQFF
TRBJ2-7,NA,TRBV7-8,NA,TGTGCCAGCAGCTTCGGGGATGGGGGCCCCTACGAGCAGTACTTC,CASSFGDGGPYEQYF
TRBJ2-3,NA,TRBV7-2,NA,TGTGCCAGCAGCTTAGCTACGGGTAGCACAGATACGCAGTATTTT,CASSLATGSTDTQYF
TRBJ2-3,NA,TRBV5-1,NA,TGCGCCAGCAGCCCCGCCCGGGTAGATACGCAGTATTTT,CASSPARVDTQYF
TRBJ2-2,NA,TRBV27,NA,TGTGCCAGCAGTTTGAGCACAGCCAACACCGGGGAGCTGTTTTTT,CASSLSTANTGELFF
TRBJ2-1,NA,TRBV28,TRBD1,TGTGCCAGCACCCACGGTTGGGGACAGAACAATGAGCAGTTCTTC,CASTHGWGQNNEQFF
TRBJ1-2,NA,TRBV19,TRBD1,TGTGCCAGTTCAAAACAGGGGCCCTATGGCTACACCTTC,CASSKQGPYGYTF
TRBJ2-1,once,TRBV15,NA,TGTGCCACCAGCCGCCCAGGGGACAATGAGCAGTTCTTC,CATSRPGDNEQFF
TRBJ2-3,NA,TRBV14,TRBD2,TGTGCCAGCAGCCAACTAATTAGCGGGGATACGCAGTATTTT,CASSQLISGDTQYF
TRBJ2-3,NA,TRBV11-3,NA,TGTGCCAGCAGCTCAAGCTGGCTTCCTGACTCGATAAACACAGATACGCAGTATTTT,CASSSSWLPDSINTDTQYF
TRBJ1-2,NA,TRBV25-1,NA,TGTGCCAGCAGGACAGAAGTTGGCTACACCTTC,CASRTEVGYTF
TRBJ2-7,NA,TRBV5-1,NA,TGCGCCAGCAGCCGAGTGAGACAGTTAAGCTCCTACGAGCAGTACTTC,CASSRVRQLSSYEQYF